The rows below give T cell receptor beta chains drawn from one sample of a study of T-cell reconstitution after alpha-beta-depleted transplantation in children. TCRdb analysed the PCR reads with MiXCR anew, one entry per CDR3 protein. The sample consists of around 400,000 distinct CDR3 sequences, 11% of them appearing once. Sequencing was performed on PBMCs from the stem cell graft donor, taken from the stem cell graft. The receptors here all came from a human donor who donated a stem cell graft to a child with acute myeloid leukemia. The CDR3 runs from the conserved cysteine through the conserved F or W. The order of the fields is V gene, J gene, D gene, CDR3 length, clone size, CDR3 DNA, CDR3 protein. A D gene is named only where the DNA matches it firmly. Clone size is given for some rows only: seen once, a few or many times, or a class if the clone is expanded.

TRBV5-1	TRBJ2-1	NA	14	NA	TGCGCCAGCAGCTTGGCGGCGGGGATCAATGAGCAGTTCTTC	CASSLAAGINEQFF
TRBV18	TRBJ2-3	TRBD1	17	few	TGTGCCAGCTCAAACCCCGGGACAGGGGATCGGACAGATACGCAGTATTTT	CASSNPGTGDRTDTQYF
TRBV15	TRBJ1-2	NA	15	NA	TGTGCCACCAGCAGAGATACTTGGCAGGGGTACGGCTACACCTTC	CATSRDTWQGYGYTF
TRBV6-1	TRBJ2-5	TRBD1	16	NA	TGTGCCAGCCGGTCCGAGACAGGGGGAGTAAAGGAGACCCAGTACTTC	CASRSETGGVKETQYF
TRBV10-3	TRBJ2-3	TRBD1	15	NA	TGTGCCATCAGTGAGTCGACAGGGCCCACAGATACGCAGTATTTT	CAISESTGPTDTQYF
TRBV27	TRBJ2-2	TRBD1	15	NA	TGTGCCAGCAGCCGGACAGGGTGGGACACCGGGGAGCTGTTTTTT	CASSRTGWDTGELFF
TRBV12-3/TRBV12-4	TRBJ2-3	TRBD1	15	few	TGTGCCAGCAGCCGACACAGGGGGCGGACAGATACGCAGTATTTT	CASSRHRGRTDTQYF
TRBV6-5	TRBJ2-5	NA	13	NA	TGTGCCAGCAGTAACAGGGTACGAGAGACCCAGTACTTC	CASSNRVRETQYF
TRBV7-2	TRBJ1-2	TRBD1	15	many	TGTGCCAGCAGCTTAGTCGCAGGGGGATTGGATGGCTACACCTTC	CASSLVAGGLDGYTF
TRBV7-2	TRBJ2-1	NA	13	NA	TGTGCCAGCAGCTCTCAACAGGGCGGCCAGCAGTTCTTC	CASSSQQGGQQFF
TRBV6-2/TRBV6-3	TRBJ2-1	TRBD2	13	many	TGTGCCAGCAGTTTGACTAGCTCAAATGAGCAGTTCTTC	CASSLTSSNEQFF
TRBV30	TRBJ2-7	TRBD1	15	NA	TGTGCCTGGAGTAGGCCGGGACAGCCCTACTACGAGCAGTACTTC	CAWSRPGQPYYEQYF
TRBV10-3	TRBJ2-1	TRBD1	13	NA	TGTGCCACCGAAATACAGGGGGCCAATGAGCAGTTCTTC	CATEIQGANEQFF
TRBV12-3/TRBV12-4	TRBJ2-1	TRBD1	15	NA	TGTGCCAGCAGCCCCGGGACAGGAACAAACAATGAGCAGTTCTTC	CASSPGTGTNNEQFF
TRBV14	TRBJ1-2	NA	14	once	TGTGCCAGCAGCCATGATGCCAGGCCTTTTGGCTACACCTTC	CASSHDARPFGYTF
TRBV6-1	TRBJ2-1	TRBD2	13	few	TGTGCCAGCAGCTGGGTTGCGGGAGGCGAATGGGTCTTC	CASSWVAGGEWVF
TRBV5-1	TRBJ2-1	TRBD2	15	NA	TGCGCCAGCAGCTTGTCGGGGGGGCATGGTAATGAGCAGTTCTTC	CASSLSGGHGNEQFF
TRBV9	TRBJ2-2	TRBD2	17	many	TGTGCCAGCAGCGTGCACCCTAGCGGGGATAACACCGGGGAGCTGTTTTTT	CASSVHPSGDNTGELFF
TRBV5-1	TRBJ1-6	TRBD1	16	few	TGCGCCAGCAGCCCAGGACAGGGGTCCTATAATTCACCCCTCCACTTT	CASSPGQGSYNSPLHF
TRBV27	TRBJ2-7	NA	13	few	TGTGCCAGCAGTCTCAAACGGGGTTACGAGCAGTACTTC	CASSLKRGYEQYF
TRBV20-1	TRBJ1-5	NA	15	NA	TGCAGTGCCGCGCAGAGGGGGGGCCTTAATCAGCCCCAGCATTTT	CSAAQRGGLNQPQHF
TRBV27	TRBJ2-1	TRBD1	15	few	TGTGCCAGCAGATTTGGGGACAGGGGCTACAATGAGCAGTTCTTC	CASRFGDRGYNEQFF
TRBV7-2	TRBJ2-7	TRBD2	17	NA	TGTGCCAGCAGCTTAGGGGGTAGCGGGAGGTCCTCCTACGAGCAGTACTTC	CASSLGGSGRSSYEQYF
TRBV6-2/TRBV6-3	TRBJ2-5	NA	14	few	TGTGCCAGCAGCAAAGACAGACCTGGGGAGACCCAGTACTTC	CASSKDRPGETQYF
TRBV29-1	TRBJ1-1	NA	15	NA	TGCAGCGTTCTTCGGGATGGGGCCTCGGCCACTGAAGCTTTCTTT	CSVLRDGASATEAFF
TRBV20-1	TRBJ2-1	TRBD2	16	many	TGCAGTGCTAGGGCCTATAGCGGGAGGAACTACAATGAGCAGTTCTTC	CSARAYSGRNYNEQFF
TRBV7-2	TRBJ2-7	TRBD2	14	NA	TGTGCCAGCAGGACGACTAGCGGCTCCTACGAGCAGTACTTC	CASRTTSGSYEQYF
TRBV12-3/TRBV12-4	TRBJ2-2	NA	13	many	TGTGCCAGCACCTCAGGGTGGACCGGGGAGCTGTTTTTT	CASTSGWTGELFF
TRBV20-1	TRBJ2-6	NA	17	few	TGCAGTGCGCCCCCCGAGGGTGAATTCGCTGGGGCCAACGTCCTGACTTTC	CSAPPEGEFAGANVLTF
TRBV29-1	TRBJ1-1	NA	12	many	TGCAGCGTCTCTGTTGGGGTCACTGAAGCTTTCTTT	CSVSVGVTEAFF
TRBV5-1	TRBJ2-1	TRBD2	15	many	TGCGCCAGCAGCCCGATGGGGGGGGGAGTCAATGAGCAGTTCTTC	CASSPMGGGVNEQFF
TRBV6-5	TRBJ2-5	NA	15	few	TGTGCCAGCAGTTATTCGACATCCGCGCGTGAGACCCAGTACTTC	CASSYSTSARETQYF
TRBV11-2	TRBJ2-3	NA	15	many	TGTGCCAGCAGCTTAGTGGTTGGTAGCACAGATACGCAGTATTTT	CASSLVVGSTDTQYF
TRBV4-2	TRBJ1-2	TRBD1	14	NA	TGTGCCAGCAGCCAATTGGACAGGGAGCGGGGCTACACCTTC	CASSQLDRERGYTF
TRBV19	TRBJ2-1	NA	15	many	TGTGCCAGTAGTGCCTACGGGAGCTCCTACAATGAGCAGTTCTTC	CASSAYGSSYNEQFF
TRBV2	TRBJ2-1	TRBD2	15	once	TGTGCCAGCAGTGAAGCTCTAGCGGCCTACAATGAGCAGTTCTTC	CASSEALAAYNEQFF
TRBV18	TRBJ1-4	NA	14	NA	TGTGCCAGCACCGGCACGGCAACTAATGAAAAACTGTTTTTT	CASTGTATNEKLFF
TRBV27	TRBJ2-2	NA	15	few	TGTGCCAGCAGTTTCGCGACACTGAACACCGGGGAGCTGTTTTTT	CASSFATLNTGELFF
TRBV29-1	TRBJ2-5	NA	12	NA	TGCAGCGTTGAGACAAAACGGGAGACCCAGTACTTC	CSVETKRETQYF
TRBV25-1	TRBJ1-1	NA	18	few	TGTGCCAGCAGTGAATATTTTCTGACAGGCAACATGAACACTGAAGCTTTCTTT	CASSEYFLTGNMNTEAFF
TRBV28	TRBJ2-1	TRBD2	14	few	TGTGCCAGCAGTTTTTCGGGGGGTTCCAATGAGCAGTTCTTC	CASSFSGGSNEQFF
TRBV20-1	TRBJ2-1	TRBD2	15	NA	TGCAGTGCTAGTAGCGGGCTTAGCTCCTACAATGAGCAGTTCTTC	CSASSGLSSYNEQFF
TRBV4-1	TRBJ2-1	TRBD1	15	many	TGCGCCAGCAGCCAACCGACAGGGTCCTACAATGAGCAGTTCTTC	CASSQPTGSYNEQFF
TRBV3-1	TRBJ1-6	TRBD1	14	NA	TGTGCCAGCAGCCGACAGGGGTACGGCTCACCCCTCCACTTT	CASSRQGYGSPLHF
TRBV5-1	TRBJ2-1	TRBD2	17	NA	TGCGCCAGCAGTTTTACAACTAGCGGGAGGTCGGACAATGAGCAGTTCTTC	CASSFTTSGRSDNEQFF
TRBV5-1	TRBJ1-5	NA	16	NA	TGCGCCAGCAGCTTGGGCGCCGGGGACAGCAATCAGCCCCAGCATTTT	CASSLGAGDSNQPQHF
TRBV20-1	TRBJ2-3	NA	14	NA	TGCAGTGCTAGTCGGGTAGCGGAGGCAGATACGCAGTATTTT	CSASRVAEADTQYF
TRBV6-2/TRBV6-3	TRBJ2-3	NA	11	few	TGTGCCAGCGGCAGGGTGTCTGCGCAGTATTTT	CASGRVSAQYF
TRBV12-3/TRBV12-4	TRBJ1-6	NA	15	NA	TGTGCCAGCAGAGAGGGGGATTTAGATAATTCACCCCTCCACTTT	CASREGDLDNSPLHF
TRBV9	TRBJ2-3	NA	16	few	TGTGCCAGCAGCGTTACCGCGGCTAGCGTCACAGATACGCAGTATTTT	CASSVTAASVTDTQYF
TRBV20-1	TRBJ2-1	TRBD2	12	NA	TGCAGCGGACTAGCGGGAGGTTATGAGCAGTTCTTC	CSGLAGGYEQFF
TRBV20-1	TRBJ2-7	NA	13	NA	TGCAGTGCTAGAGACCTTCCTCGCTACGAGCAGTACTTC	CSARDLPRYEQYF